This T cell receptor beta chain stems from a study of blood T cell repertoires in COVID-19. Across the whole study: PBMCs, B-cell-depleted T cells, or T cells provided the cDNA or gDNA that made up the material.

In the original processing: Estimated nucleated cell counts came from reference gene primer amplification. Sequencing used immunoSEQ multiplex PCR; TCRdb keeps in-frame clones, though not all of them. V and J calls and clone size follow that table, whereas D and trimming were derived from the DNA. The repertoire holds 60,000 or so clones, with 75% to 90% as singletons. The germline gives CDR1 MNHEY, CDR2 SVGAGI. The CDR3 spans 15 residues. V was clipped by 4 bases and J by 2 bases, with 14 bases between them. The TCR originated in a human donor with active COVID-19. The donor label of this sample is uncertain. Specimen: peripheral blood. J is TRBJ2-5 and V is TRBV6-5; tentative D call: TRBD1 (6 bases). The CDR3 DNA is TGTGCCAGCAGTTTTTCCGGGACACGACAAGAGACCCAGTACTTC. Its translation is CASSFSGTRQETQYF.